Sequencing of this TCR beta chain was carried out in a study of shared clonotypes between healthy human individuals. Study-wide results and caveats: Rarefaction showed that sequencing of sorted subsets was incomplete (despite large depth).

Libraries were prepared by immunoSEQ multiplex PCR; TCRdb keeps only in-frame clonotypes and omits some of them. The sample lists approximately 600,000 clones, roughly 95% occurring once. Of note for this clone: What it recognizes is unknown.

CD8 cells classed as naive were CD45RO-negative and positively selected for CCR7, excluding terminally differentiated effector memory CD45RA+ cells. There are 13 residues in the CDR3. Germline V gives CDR1 SNHLY, CDR2 FYNNEI. The germline V and J ends were trimmed by 7 bases and 2 bases, with 11 bases remaining between them. V usage is TRBV2 and J usage is TRBJ2-5; D is unclear. What was sequenced was naive CD8+ T cells sorted from blood. This sequence was found in a woman aged 25 to 39 in good health. The CDR3 region is CASKIRVQETQYF. The CDR3, as DNA: TGTGCCAGCAAGATTCGGGTTCAAGAGACCCAGTACTTC.